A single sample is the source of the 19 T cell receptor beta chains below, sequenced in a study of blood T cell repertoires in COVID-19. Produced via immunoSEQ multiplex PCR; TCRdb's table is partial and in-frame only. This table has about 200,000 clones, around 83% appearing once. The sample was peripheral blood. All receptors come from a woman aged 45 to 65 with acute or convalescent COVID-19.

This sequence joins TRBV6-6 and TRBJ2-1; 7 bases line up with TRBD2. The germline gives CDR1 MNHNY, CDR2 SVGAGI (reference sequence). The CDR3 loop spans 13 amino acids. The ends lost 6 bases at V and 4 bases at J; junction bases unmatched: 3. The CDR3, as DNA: TGTGCCAGCAGGGAGCGGGATTACAATGAGCAGTTCTTC. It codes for CASRERDYNEQFF.

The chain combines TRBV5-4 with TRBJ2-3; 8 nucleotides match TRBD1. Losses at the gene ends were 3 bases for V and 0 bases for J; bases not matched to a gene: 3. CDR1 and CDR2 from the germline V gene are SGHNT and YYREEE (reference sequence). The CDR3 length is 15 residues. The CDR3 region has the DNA TGTGCCAGCAGCTCCCGGGACAGGAGCACAGATACGCAGTATTTT. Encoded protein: CASSSRDRSTDTQYF. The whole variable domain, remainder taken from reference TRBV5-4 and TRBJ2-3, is ETGVTQSPTHLIKTRGQQVTLRCSSQSGHNTVSWYQQALGQGPQFIFQYYREEENGRGNFPPRFSGLQFPNYSSELNVNALELDDSALYLCASSSRDRSTDTQYFGPGTRLTVL.

Here the CDR3 DNA reads TGTGCCAGCAGTTTACATCAGGGTTTCGGGGCTTTCTTT. Residues: CASSLHQGFGAFF. This chain links TRBV28 with TRBJ1-1; tentatively, D is TRBD1 (5 bases). V was pared by 2 bases and J by 11 bases, with 15 bases between. The CDR3 length is 13 residues. Looked up from germline, CDR1 is MDHEN and CDR2 is SYDVKM.

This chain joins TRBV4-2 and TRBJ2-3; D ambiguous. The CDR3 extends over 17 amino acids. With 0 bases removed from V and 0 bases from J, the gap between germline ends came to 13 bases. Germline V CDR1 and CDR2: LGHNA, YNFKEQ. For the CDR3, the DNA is TGTGCCAGCAGCCAAGATCTGGCGGCCTCTAGCACAGATACGCAGTATTTT. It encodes CASSQDLAASSTDTQYF.

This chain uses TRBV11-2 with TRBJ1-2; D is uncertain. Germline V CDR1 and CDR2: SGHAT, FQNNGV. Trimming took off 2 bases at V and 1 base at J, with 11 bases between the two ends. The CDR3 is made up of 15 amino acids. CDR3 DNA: TGTGCCAGCAGCTTAATAGCGGCAGATAACTATGGCTACACCTTC. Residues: CASSLIAADNYGYTF.

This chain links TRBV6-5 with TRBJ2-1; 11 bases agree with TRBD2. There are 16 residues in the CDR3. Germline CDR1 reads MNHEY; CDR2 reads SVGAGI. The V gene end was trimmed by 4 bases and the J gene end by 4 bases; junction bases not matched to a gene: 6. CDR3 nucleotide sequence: TGTGCCAGCAGTTGGGTAGCGGGAGGGTTGTACAATGAGCAGTTCTTC. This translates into CASSWVAGGLYNEQFF.

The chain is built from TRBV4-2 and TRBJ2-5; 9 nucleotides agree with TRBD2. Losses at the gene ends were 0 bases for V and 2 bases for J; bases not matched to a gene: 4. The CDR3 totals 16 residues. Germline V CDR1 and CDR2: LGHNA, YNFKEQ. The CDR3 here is CASSQDTSGHQETQYF. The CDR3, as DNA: TGTGCCAGCAGCCAAGATACTAGCGGGCATCAAGAGACCCAGTACTTC.

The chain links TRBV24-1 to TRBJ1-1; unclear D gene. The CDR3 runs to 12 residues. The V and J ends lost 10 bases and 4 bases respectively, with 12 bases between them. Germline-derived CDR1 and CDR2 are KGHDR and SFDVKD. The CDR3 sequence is CATRGTPTEAFF. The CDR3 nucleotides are TGTGCCACTCGGGGTACGCCCACTGAAGCTTTCTTT.

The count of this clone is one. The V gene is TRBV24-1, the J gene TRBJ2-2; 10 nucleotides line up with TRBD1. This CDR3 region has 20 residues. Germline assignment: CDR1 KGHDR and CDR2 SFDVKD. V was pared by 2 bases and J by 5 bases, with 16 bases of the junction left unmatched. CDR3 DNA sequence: TGTGCCACCAGTGATTCCGAGGGACAGGGGTTCTCTATGGATACCGGGGAGCTGTTTTTT. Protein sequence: CATSDSEGQGFSMDTGELFF.

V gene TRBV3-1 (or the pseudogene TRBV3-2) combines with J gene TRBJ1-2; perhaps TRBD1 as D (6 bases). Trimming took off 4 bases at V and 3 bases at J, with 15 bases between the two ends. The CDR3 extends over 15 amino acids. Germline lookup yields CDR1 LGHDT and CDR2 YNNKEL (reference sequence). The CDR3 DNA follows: TGTGCCAGCAGCCCCCCCGCCCAGGGGTACTATGGCTACACCTTC. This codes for CASSPPAQGYYGYTF.

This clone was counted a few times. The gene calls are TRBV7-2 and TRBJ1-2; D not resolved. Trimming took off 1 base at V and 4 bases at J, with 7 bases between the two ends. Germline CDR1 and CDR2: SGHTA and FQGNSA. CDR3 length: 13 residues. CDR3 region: CASSLDGIYGYTF. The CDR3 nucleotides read TGTGCCAGCAGCTTAGACGGGATCTATGGCTACACCTTC.

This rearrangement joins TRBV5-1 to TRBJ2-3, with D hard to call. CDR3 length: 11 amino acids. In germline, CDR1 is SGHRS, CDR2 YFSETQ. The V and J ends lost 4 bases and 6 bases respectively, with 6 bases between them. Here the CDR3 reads CASSLFDTQYF. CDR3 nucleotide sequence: TGCGCCAGCAGCCTGTTTGATACGCAGTATTTT.

DNA for the CDR3: TGCAGCGTCTCGGAGAATGAAAAACTGTTTTTT. Protein sequence: CSVSENEKLFF. The chain combines TRBV29-1 with TRBJ1-4; D uncertain. In germline, CDR1 is SQVTM, CDR2 ANQGSEA. V lost 6 bases, J lost 5 bases, and 7 bases lay in between. The CDR3 sequence is 11 residues long.

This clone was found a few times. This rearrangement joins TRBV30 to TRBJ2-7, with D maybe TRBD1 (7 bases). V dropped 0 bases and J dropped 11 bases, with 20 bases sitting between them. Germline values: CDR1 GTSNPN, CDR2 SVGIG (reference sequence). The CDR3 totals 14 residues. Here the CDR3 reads CAWSVAAGRQGEYF. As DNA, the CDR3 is TGTGCCTGGAGTGTAGCGGCAGGGAGGCAGGGGGAGTACTTC.

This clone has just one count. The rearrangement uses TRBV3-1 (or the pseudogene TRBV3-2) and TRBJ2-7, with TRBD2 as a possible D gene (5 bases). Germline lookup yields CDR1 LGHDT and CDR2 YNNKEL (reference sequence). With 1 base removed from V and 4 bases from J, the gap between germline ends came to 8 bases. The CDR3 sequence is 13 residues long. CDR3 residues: CASSQGRGYEQYF. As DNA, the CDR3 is TGTGCCAGCAGCCAAGGGCGAGGGTACGAGCAGTACTTC.

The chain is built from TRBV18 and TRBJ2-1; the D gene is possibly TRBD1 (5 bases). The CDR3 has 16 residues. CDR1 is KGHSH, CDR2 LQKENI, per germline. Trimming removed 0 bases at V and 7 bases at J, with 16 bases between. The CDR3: CASSPPQVPFGNEQFF. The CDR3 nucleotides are TGTGCCAGCTCACCACCACAGGTCCCCTTCGGGAATGAGCAGTTCTTC.

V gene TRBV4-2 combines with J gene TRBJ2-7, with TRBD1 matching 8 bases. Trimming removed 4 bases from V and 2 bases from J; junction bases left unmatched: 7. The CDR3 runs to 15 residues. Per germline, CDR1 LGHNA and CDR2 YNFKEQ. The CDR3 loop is CASSPIETGAYEQYF. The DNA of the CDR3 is TGTGCCAGCAGCCCCATTGAGACAGGGGCCTACGAGCAGTACTTC.

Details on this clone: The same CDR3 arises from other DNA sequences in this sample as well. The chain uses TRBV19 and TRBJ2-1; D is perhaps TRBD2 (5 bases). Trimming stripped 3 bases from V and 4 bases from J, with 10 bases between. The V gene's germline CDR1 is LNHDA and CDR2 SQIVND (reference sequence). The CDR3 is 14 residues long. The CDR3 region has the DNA TGTGCCAGTAGTATTGGCGGGTTATACAATGAGCAGTTCTTC. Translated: CASSIGGLYNEQFF.

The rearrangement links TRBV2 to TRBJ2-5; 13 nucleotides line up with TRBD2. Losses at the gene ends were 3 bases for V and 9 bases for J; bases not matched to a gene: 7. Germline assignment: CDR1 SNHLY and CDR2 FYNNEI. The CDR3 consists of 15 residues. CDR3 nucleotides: TGTGCCAGCAGTGAGGGGACTAGCGGGACCATGGCCCAGTACTTC. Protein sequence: CASSEGTSGTMAQYF.